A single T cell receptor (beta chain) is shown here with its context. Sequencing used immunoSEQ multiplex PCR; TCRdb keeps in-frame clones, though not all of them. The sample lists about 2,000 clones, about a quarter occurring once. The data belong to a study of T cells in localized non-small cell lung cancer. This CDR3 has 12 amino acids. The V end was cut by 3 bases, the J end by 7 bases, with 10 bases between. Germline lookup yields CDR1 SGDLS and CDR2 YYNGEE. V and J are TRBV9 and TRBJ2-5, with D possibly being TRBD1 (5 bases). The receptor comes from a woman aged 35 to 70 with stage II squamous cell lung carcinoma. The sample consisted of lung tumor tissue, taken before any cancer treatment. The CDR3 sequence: CASSAQQGTQYF. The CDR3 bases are TGTGCCAGCAGCGCTCAGCAGGGGACCCAGTACTTC.